This T cell receptor beta chain derives from a study of T cells expressing NK-cell markers. TCRdb re-called the 5' RACE reads and gives one entry per CDR3 protein, without DNA. In all, the sample yields about 410,000 distinct CDR3 sequences. CDR1 and CDR2 (germline): MNHEY, SVGAGI. This CDR3 contains 14 residues. This clonotype was sampled from a woman between 50 and 59 years old in good health. Input material: blood T cells: a sorted CD56 or NKG2C T cell subset, CD4+ or CD8+ T cells, or bulk PBMC T cells (not recorded which). The chain carries TRBV6-5 and TRBJ2-1; there is no DNA to check the TCRdb D call of TRBD2. The CDR3 protein is CASRPLAGTNEQFF.